This T cell receptor (beta chain) was recorded in a study of early T cells in non-severe SARS-CoV-2 infection. As for the study in general: Whole-blood bulk RNA, unsorted, was sequenced, and chains were unpaired. Study-level results: Anti-spike CD8 responses were favored in VDJdb matching, and private and CD4 specificities were missed.

Individual cDNA molecules carried attached unique molecular identifiers. MiXCR, run by TCRdb on the 5' RACE reads, gives a single entry per CDR3 protein. The data show about 130,000 distinct CDR3 sequences, around 14% seen once. This clonotype was seen many times. Its antigen remains unidentified. CDR3 length: 17 amino acids. J lost 4 bases, V lost 0 bases, and 6 bases had no gene match. CDR1 is SGHAT and CDR2 is FQNNGV in the germline V gene. This chain joins TRBV11-2 and TRBJ2-1, with TRBD2 matching 10 bases. Source material: whole blood. This TCR derives from an adult who was a healthcare worker with PCR-confirmed SARS-CoV-2 infection or an uninfected control (not recorded which). CDR3 protein: CASSLELASGGYNEQFF. CDR3 in DNA: TGTGCCAGCAGCTTAGAATTAGCTAGCGGGGGATACAATGAGCAGTTCTTC.